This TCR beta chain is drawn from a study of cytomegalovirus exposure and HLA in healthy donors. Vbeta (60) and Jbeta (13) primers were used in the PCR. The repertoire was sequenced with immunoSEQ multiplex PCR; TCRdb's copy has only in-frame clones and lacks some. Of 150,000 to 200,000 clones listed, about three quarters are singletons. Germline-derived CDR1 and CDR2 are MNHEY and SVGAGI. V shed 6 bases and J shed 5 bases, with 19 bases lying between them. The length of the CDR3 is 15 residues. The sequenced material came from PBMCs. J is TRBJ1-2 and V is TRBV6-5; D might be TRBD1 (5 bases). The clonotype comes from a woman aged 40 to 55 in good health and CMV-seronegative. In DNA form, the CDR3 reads TGTGCCAGCAGGGGATCGGGGGGAGGTCGATATGGCTACACCTTC. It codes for CASRGSGGGRYGYTF.